This entry concerns a single T cell receptor (beta chain). This clonotype came up a few times. Its recognized antigen is unknown. No base quality information exists; no much larger clone differs at one position. At the junction V is shortened by 6 bases and J by 4 bases; bases outside the gene matches: 8. The CDR3 spans 16 residues, from the cysteine through the phenylalanine. Only CDR3 DNA is held: 48 bases, read in frame from base 1. The germline V gene sets CDR1 to ENHRY and CDR2 to SYGVKD. What the treatment or condition label conveys for this sample: allogeneic hematopoietic cell transplantation with graft depleted of TCRalphabeta T cells and CD19 B cells. The children who served as transplant recipients had been given grafts of TCRalphabeta/CD19-depleted allogeneic hematopoietic cells. This specimen comes from a study of T-cell reconstitution after alpha-beta-depleted transplantation in children (dated by TCRdb to 2016 to 2017). Looking at the study overall: The study quantitatively tracked T-cell immune reconstitution after TCRalphabeta/CD19-depleted allogeneic hematopoietic cell transplantation in children using TCR repertoire profiling.

To prepare the library, PCR was applied. Reads for this sample came from an Illumina HiSeq 2500. To normalize quantification of the TCRbeta repertoire, the TCR libraries were built with molecular barcoding that relied on unique molecular identifiers. TCRdb took the public reads, trimmed them with fastp at Q25, ran MiXCR for clone calling and kept in-frame beta chains. A single entry per CDR3 protein holds the most common genes and DNA from its merged rows. This sample lists 300,000 to 400,000 distinct CDR3 sequences; about a sixth were detected once. The ten largest clones add up to around 43% of the sample. Summary of the overall study and its limitations: The apparently early alphabetaT-cell count recovery about two months after transplant was reportedly dependent on only several hundred rapidly expanded clones derived from non-depleted graft cells. The high TCRbeta diversity at day 60 in some patients was ascribed to recipient T cells and intrathymic progenitors that had survived conditioning. Hyperexpanded clone frequencies declined over subsequent months; after one year, T-cell counts and TCRbeta diversity were mostly attributed to newly produced T cells.

This TCR came from a male patient aged 2 to 9 who had a stem cell transplant for acute lymphoblastic leukemia, so the T cells may come from the graft donor. The sequence joins TRBV10-3 to TRBJ2-2, with 10 junctional bases fitting TRBD1. The starting material was PBMCs, mostly from graft donor cells, obtained 360 days after TCRalphabeta/CD19-depleted stem cell transplant. The bases read TGTGCCATCAGCAACCGGGACAGGGGAGGCACCGGGGAGCTGTTTTTT. Its translation is CAISNRDRGGTGELFF.